The 14 T cell receptor beta chains below all came from one sample that was sequenced in a study of response to subunit inactivated influenza vaccine. TCRdb recomputed calls from the RT-PCR reads with MiXCR, one row per CDR3 protein. This table has about 480,000 distinct CDR3 sequences, 10% to 15% appearing once. This material consisted of PBMCs from blood, taken about 6 weeks after vaccination. The receptors shown here come from a man in his fifties who received an inactivated influenza vaccine.

The chain has TRBV6-6 and TRBJ1-1, with 7 bases fitting TRBD1. V trimming: 6 bases; J trimming: 4 bases; junction bases outside the gene matches: 5. Germline loops: CDR1 MNHNY, CDR2 SVGAGI (reference sequence). The CDR3 covers 13 residues. CDR3 DNA: TGTGCCAGCAGAGAATCAGGGGGCACTGAAGCTTTCTTT. Amino acid sequence: CASRESGGTEAFF.

The table lists this clonotype with a few counts. The chain uses TRBV6-5 and TRBJ1-6, with D uncertain. This CDR3 spans 15 amino acids. Germline CDR1 reads MNHEY; CDR2 reads SVGAGI. The V gene lost 0 bases and the J gene lost 10 bases, with 13 bases spanning the gap. The CDR3 DNA is TGTGCCAGCAGTTACTCGATAACCCCTGGGTCACCCCTCCACTTT. It translates to CASSYSITPGSPLHF.

This clonotype was observed a few times. V gene TRBV2 combines with J gene TRBJ1-3, with D possibly being TRBD1 (5 bases). The V and J ends lost 7 bases and 0 bases respectively, with 13 bases between them. The CDR3 runs 15 residues. Germline assignment: CDR1 SNHLY and CDR2 FYNNEI. The CDR3 here is CASNPGRTSGNTIYF. The DNA for the CDR3 is TGTGCCAGCAACCCGGGACGGACCTCTGGAAACACCATATATTTT.

This clonotype was recorded a few times. This chain uses TRBV7-2 with TRBJ1-6; D is unclear. Germline CDR1 reads SGHTA; CDR2 reads FQGNSA. Deletions cut 1 base from V and 10 bases from J, with 17 bases between. The CDR3 loop spans 16 amino acids. CDR3 in DNA: TGTGCCAGCAGCTTAGTGGGCGGACTTTCAAGATCACCCCTCCACTTT. Its protein product is CASSLVGGLSRSPLHF.

V is TRBV6-1 and J is TRBJ1-2, with D possibly matching TRBD1 (6 bases). This CDR3 has 11 amino acids. Trimming shortened V by 6 bases and J by 8 bases, and 10 bases separated the two germline ends. Germline CDR1 MNHNS, CDR2 SASEGT. The CDR3 bases are TGTGCCAGCAGGAACAGGGACGGCTACACCTTC. Translation gives CASRNRDGYTF.

This clonotype was counted ten times or more. The chain uses TRBV10-3 and TRBJ2-1; D not certain. V lost 4 bases to trimming and J lost 2 bases, with 12 bases between them. The CDR3 contains 15 residues. CDR1 ENHRY and CDR2 SYGVKD come from the germline V gene. The CDR3 region is CAISGSESPYNEQFF. The CDR3 coding sequence is TGTGCCATCAGTGGGAGCGAGTCCCCCTACAATGAGCAGTTCTTC.

The chain is built from TRBV6-5 and TRBJ2-5; D is undetermined. CDR1 and CDR2 from the germline V gene are MNHEY and SVGAGI. Trimming took off 7 bases at V and 2 bases at J, with 17 bases between the two ends. The CDR3 length is 15 residues. The CDR3 region is CASKFINSGQETQYF. The DNA for the CDR3 is TGTGCCAGCAAGTTCATAAACTCAGGACAAGAGACCCAGTACTTC.

Ten or more counts support this clonotype. J is TRBJ2-1 and V is TRBV11-1, with 10 bases fitting TRBD2. The CDR3 is 20 amino acids. Trimming took 1 base from V and 2 from J; bases not matched to a gene: 14. From germline, CDR1 is SGHAT and CDR2 FQDESV (reference sequence). This CDR3 is CASSLVWVAGGGGAYNEQFF. As DNA, the CDR3 is TGTGCCAGCAGCTTAGTTTGGGTAGCGGGAGGAGGGGGGGCCTACAATGAGCAGTTCTTC.

The chain uses TRBV28 and TRBJ2-7, with D perhaps TRBD2 (6 bases). CDR1 and CDR2 (germline): MDHEN, SYDVKM. This CDR3 comprises 14 residues. Trimming pared 6 bases from V and 3 bases from J, leaving 15 bases between. CDR3 sequence reads: CASSPSSGVYEQYF. As DNA, the CDR3 is TGTGCCAGCAGCCCTTCGTCGGGGGTCTACGAGCAGTACTTC.

J is TRBJ2-2 and V is TRBV7-9, with TRBD2 identical over 8 bases. Germline CDR1 SEHNR, CDR2 FQNEAQ (reference sequence). Trimming removed 6 bases from V and 1 base from J; junction bases left unmatched: 4. The CDR3 spans 15 residues. The CDR3 DNA follows: TGTGCCAGCAGACCAAGCGGGGGGAACACCGGGGAGCTGTTTTTT. It codes for CASRPSGGNTGELFF.

This clonotype was recorded a few times. The chain combines TRBV5-6 with TRBJ1-5, with D tentatively TRBD1 (6 bases). Per the germline V gene, CDR1 is SGHDT and CDR2 is YYEEEE. V was cut by 0 bases and J by 8 bases, with 15 bases left in between. This CDR3 is 15 amino acids long. CDR3: CASSLAGGQMEPQHF. In DNA form, the CDR3 reads TGTGCCAGCAGCTTGGCCGGGGGCCAAATGGAGCCCCAGCATTTT.

The rearrangement links TRBV2 to TRBJ2-7; TRBD2 matches at 8 bases. The CDR3 consists of 14 residues. The germline CDR1 and CDR2 sequences are SNHLY and FYNNEI. J was trimmed by 3 bases and V by 10 bases; bases with no gene match: 11. This CDR3 is CAIRASGRDYEQYF. DNA for the CDR3: TGTGCCATACGAGCTAGCGGGCGAGACTACGAGCAGTACTTC.

CDR3 sequence: CAISESQAYTF. DNA for the CDR3: TGTGCCATCAGTGAGTCTCAGGCCTACACCTTC. The rearrangement joins TRBV10-3 to TRBJ1-2, with D uncertain. This CDR3 region has 11 residues. Looked up from germline, CDR1 is ENHRY and CDR2 is SYGVKD. V was cut by 0 bases and J by 10 bases, with 6 bases left in between.

This clonotype has just a few counts. The gene calls are TRBV7-2 and TRBJ2-5; D possibly uses TRBD1 or TRBD2 (5 bases each). Germline V gene sequence: CDR1 SGHTA, CDR2 FQGNSA. This CDR3 has 13 residues. The germline V and J ends were trimmed by 5 bases and 7 bases, with 14 bases remaining between them. CDR3 sequence (DNA): TGTGCCAGCAGCCCAGAGATGGGGGTGACCCAGTACTTC. This translates into CASSPEMGVTQYF.